A selection of T cell receptor beta chains follows, all from one sample in a study of blood T cell repertoires in COVID-19. Clones were sequenced by immunoSEQ multiplex PCR, and TCRdb holds only the in-frame ones, with some missing. The sample lists approximately 210,000 clones, around 94% seen once, with 0.76% in the top ten. The sequenced sample was peripheral blood. These receptors were obtained from a man in his thirties or forties with COVID-19, enrolled during active disease. Both conserved end residues are part of each CDR3. Fields, in order: D gene, J gene, clone size, V gene, CDR3 DNA, CDR3 protein. D genes are given only for firm matches. A clone size is listed for some rows: how often the clone was seen (once, few, many), or a class if it is expanded.

D: TRBD1; J: TRBJ1-5; size: -; V: TRBV2; DNA: TGTGCCAGCAGCAGGGCAGGGGGTTTAGGTCAGCCCCAGCATTTT; CDR3: CASSRAGGLGQPQHF
D: TRBD1; J: TRBJ1-1; size: -; V: TRBV3-1/TRBV3-2; DNA: TGTGCCAGCAGGCAAGGAGGACAGGCGGCTTTCTTT; CDR3: CASRQGGQAAFF
D: -; J: TRBJ2-2; size: -; V: TRBV19; DNA: TGTGCCAGTAGTAATCACCAGGGGGGTAACACCGGGGAGCTGTTTTTT; CDR3: CASSNHQGGNTGELFF
D: TRBD1; J: TRBJ1-2; size: -; V: TRBV11-2; DNA: TGTGCCAGCAGCGCGGGACAGGGGGCAACTAACTATGGCTACACCTTC; CDR3: CASSAGQGATNYGYTF
D: -; J: TRBJ1-6; size: -; V: TRBV6-5; DNA: TGTGCCAGCAGTGACTCGGCAGGGTGGGATTCACCCCTCCACTTT; CDR3: CASSDSAGWDSPLHF
D: -; J: TRBJ1-2; size: -; V: TRBV2; DNA: TGTGCCAGCAGTGAGTACGACAGTGTTTATGGCTACACCTTC; CDR3: CASSEYDSVYGYTF
D: TRBD1; J: TRBJ2-7; size: -; V: TRBV15; DNA: TGTGCCACCAGCACACATGGACAGGCAAGCTCCTACGAGCAGTACTTC; CDR3: CATSTHGQASSYEQYF
D: -; J: TRBJ1-3; size: -; V: TRBV5-1; DNA: TGCGCCAGCAGCTTGGGAGGGGGCTCTGGAAACACCATATATTTT; CDR3: CASSLGGGSGNTIYF
D: -; J: TRBJ1-4; size: -; V: TRBV9; DNA: TGTGCCAGCAGCGACCAGGGGATGCGGGATGAAAAACTGTTTTTT; CDR3: CASSDQGMRDEKLFF
D: -; J: TRBJ1-1; size: -; V: TRBV5-1; DNA: TGCGCCAGCAGCTTGTATCCGGGTGAAGCTTTCTTT; CDR3: CASSLYPGEAFF
D: -; J: TRBJ1-1; size: -; V: TRBV6-5; DNA: TGTGCCAGCAGATGGCTAGGACAGTCTGAAGCTTTCTTT; CDR3: CASRWLGQSEAFF
D: -; J: TRBJ1-3; size: -; V: TRBV6-5; DNA: TGTGCCAGCAAACAGGGTGACCCTGGAAACACCATATATTTT; CDR3: CASKQGDPGNTIYF
D: -; J: TRBJ2-1; size: -; V: TRBV9; DNA: TGTGCCAGCAGCGTAGGGCAGGGAACCTACAATGAGCAGTTCTTC; CDR3: CASSVGQGTYNEQFF
D: TRBD1; J: TRBJ2-7; size: -; V: TRBV12-5; DNA: TGTGCTAGTGGTTTGGACGCCGGGACAGGAGACTACGAGCAGTACTTC; CDR3: CASGLDAGTGDYEQYF
D: -; J: TRBJ1-6; size: -; V: TRBV20-1; DNA: TGCAGTGCTAGTGACAGTTATAATTCACCCCTCCACTTT; CDR3: CSASDSYNSPLHF
D: -; J: TRBJ2-5; size: few; V: TRBV5-4; DNA: TGTGCCAGCAGACCGCGGGGACAGATCCAAGAGACCCAGTACTTC; CDR3: CASRPRGQIQETQYF
D: TRBD2; J: TRBJ2-1; size: -; V: TRBV27; DNA: TGTGCCAGCAGTTACTTCGGGACTAGCGAGATTGAGCAGTTCTTC; CDR3: CASSYFGTSEIEQFF
D: -; J: TRBJ1-2; size: -; V: TRBV19; DNA: TGTGCCATCAAAGGGAGAGGCAGCTATGGCTACACCTTC; CDR3: CAIKGRGSYGYTF
D: -; J: TRBJ1-1; size: once; V: TRBV10-1; DNA: TGCGCCAGCAGTGAGTCGATTGGAGAGGGCACTGAAGCTTTCTTT; CDR3: CASSESIGEGTEAFF
D: TRBD2; J: TRBJ2-5; size: -; V: TRBV5-1; DNA: TGCGCCAGCAGCTTGAACGGGGGGGCAATATATGGAGAGACCCAGTACTTC; CDR3: CASSLNGGAIYGETQYF
D: TRBD2; J: TRBJ2-1; size: -; V: TRBV10-2; DNA: TGCGCCAGCAGTGAGTCTAGCGGGGTCGATGAGCAGTTCTTC; CDR3: CASSESSGVDEQFF
D: -; J: TRBJ1-4; size: -; V: TRBV3-1/TRBV3-2; DNA: TGTGCCAGCAGCCAAGATCCGAGTAATGAAAAACTGTTTTTT; CDR3: CASSQDPSNEKLFF